Listed below are T cell receptor beta chains from one sample, sequenced in a study of control samples from healthy donors and cancer patients. TCRdb's copy holds only in-frame clones and misses some; the assay was immunoSEQ multiplex PCR. The repertoire consists of roughly 120,000 clones, with 85% to 90% occurring once and the leading ten covering about an eighth. Sequenced sample: blood. These TCRs come from a man aged 25-40 years in good health. The CDR3 runs from the conserved cysteine through the conserved F or W. The D gene is left open where the match is weak. Size values are once, few and many counts, or a class for expanded clones, and some rows have none.

j_call: TRBJ1-6; v_call: TRBV5-5; clone_size: once; d_call: .; cdr3_nt: TGTGCCAGCAGCTGGAACTTTGGATCCTATAATTCACCCCTCCACTTT; cdr3_aa: CASSWNFGSYNSPLHF
j_call: TRBJ1-1; v_call: TRBV10-2; clone_size: .; d_call: .; cdr3_nt: TGCGCCAGCACCCTCGCCGGGGACCACACTGAAGCTTTCTTT; cdr3_aa: CASTLAGDHTEAFF
j_call: TRBJ1-2; v_call: TRBV7-8; clone_size: .; d_call: .; cdr3_nt: TGTGCCAGCAGCTTAGGCCTCGAGGGTGGCTACACCTTC; cdr3_aa: CASSLGLEGGYTF
j_call: TRBJ1-2; v_call: TRBV12-5; clone_size: .; d_call: TRBD1; cdr3_nt: TGTGCTAGTGGGAAGACAGGGTGGCCTGGTGGCTACACCTTC; cdr3_aa: CASGKTGWPGGYTF
j_call: TRBJ1-5; v_call: TRBV7-9; clone_size: once; d_call: .; cdr3_nt: TGTGCCAGCAGCTTAGGAGGACAGTACCATCAGCCCCAGCATTTT; cdr3_aa: CASSLGGQYHQPQHF
j_call: TRBJ2-3; v_call: TRBV21-1; clone_size: once; d_call: .; cdr3_nt: TGTGCCAGCAGCAATGCCAAGGTCTCCCCCCGAAGCCCACGTGGGGGGGGGACAGATACGCAGTATTTT; cdr3_aa: CASSNAKVSPRSPRGGGTDTQYF
j_call: TRBJ2-4; v_call: TRBV12-5; clone_size: once; d_call: .; cdr3_nt: TGTGCTAGTGGTTTGGCCCGAGACCCTAAAAACATTCAGTACTTC; cdr3_aa: CASGLARDPKNIQYF
j_call: TRBJ2-3; v_call: TRBV29-1; clone_size: .; d_call: .; cdr3_nt: TGCAGCGCAACCGGGGGGATCAGGGGTACGCAGTATTTT; cdr3_aa: CSATGGIRGTQYF
j_call: TRBJ2-5; v_call: TRBV6-5; clone_size: .; d_call: .; cdr3_nt: TGTGCCAGCAGGGTCGGGTACCAAGAGACCCAGTACTTC; cdr3_aa: CASRVGYQETQYF
j_call: TRBJ1-4; v_call: TRBV9; clone_size: .; d_call: .; cdr3_nt: TGTGCCAGCAGCACCCAGCGGTCACGGGGTGAAAAACTGTTTTTT; cdr3_aa: CASSTQRSRGEKLFF
j_call: TRBJ1-5; v_call: TRBV19; clone_size: .; d_call: TRBD1; cdr3_nt: TGTGCCAGTAGTCCCTCGGACAGGGGAAGCAATCAGCCCCAGCATTTT; cdr3_aa: CASSPSDRGSNQPQHF
j_call: TRBJ2-7; v_call: TRBV5-1; clone_size: .; d_call: TRBD1; cdr3_nt: TGCGCCAGCAGCTTCGGGACAGGGGTCTACGAGCAGTACTTC; cdr3_aa: CASSFGTGVYEQYF
j_call: TRBJ1-4; v_call: TRBV5-1; clone_size: .; d_call: TRBD1; cdr3_nt: TGCGCCAGCAGGGTTACGGGGACAGGGGAACTGTTTTTT; cdr3_aa: CASRVTGTGELFF
j_call: TRBJ1-2; v_call: TRBV2; clone_size: .; d_call: TRBD1; cdr3_nt: TGTGCCAGCAGTGAAATAGGACAGGGGGAATATGGCTACACCTTC; cdr3_aa: CASSEIGQGEYGYTF
j_call: TRBJ2-3; v_call: TRBV27; clone_size: .; d_call: .; cdr3_nt: TGTGCCAGCAGTTTAGTCCGACCCACAGATACGCAGTATTTT; cdr3_aa: CASSLVRPTDTQYF
j_call: TRBJ1-1; v_call: TRBV30; clone_size: few; d_call: .; cdr3_nt: TGTGCCTGGAGTGACGGGAACACTGAAGCTTTCTTT; cdr3_aa: CAWSDGNTEAFF
j_call: TRBJ1-2; v_call: TRBV6-6; clone_size: .; d_call: .; cdr3_nt: TGTGCCAGCACCATAACAGAGTCCAACTATGGCTACACCTTC; cdr3_aa: CASTITESNYGYTF
j_call: TRBJ1-3; v_call: TRBV9; clone_size: .; d_call: TRBD1; cdr3_nt: TGTGCCAGCAGCCCTAATCAGGGGGCTGGAAACACCATATATTTT; cdr3_aa: CASSPNQGAGNTIYF
j_call: TRBJ2-7; v_call: TRBV11-3; clone_size: .; d_call: TRBD1; cdr3_nt: TGTGCCAGCAGCTTAGGTGGACAGGGTGTTCACGAGCAGTACTTC; cdr3_aa: CASSLGGQGVHEQYF
j_call: TRBJ1-1; v_call: TRBV5-1; clone_size: .; d_call: .; cdr3_nt: TGCGCCAGCAGCTCCTCAGGGCTTACTGAAGCTTTCTTT; cdr3_aa: CASSSSGLTEAFF
j_call: TRBJ1-1; v_call: TRBV6-5; clone_size: .; d_call: .; cdr3_nt: TGTGCCAGCAGGGCATTAGGGCCCAGCACTGAAGCTTTCTTT; cdr3_aa: CASRALGPSTEAFF
j_call: TRBJ2-5; v_call: TRBV4-2; clone_size: .; d_call: .; cdr3_nt: TGTGCCAGCAGCCCCCTACAATGGGGGGACCAAGAGACCCAGTACTTC; cdr3_aa: CASSPLQWGDQETQYF
j_call: TRBJ2-1; v_call: TRBV10-1; clone_size: .; d_call: TRBD1; cdr3_nt: TGCGCCAGCAGTGACCCAGGGGGCTCCTACAATGAGCAGTTCTTC; cdr3_aa: CASSDPGGSYNEQFF
j_call: TRBJ1-5; v_call: TRBV18; clone_size: .; d_call: .; cdr3_nt: TGTGCCAGCTCACCATCCCTCAATCAGCCCCAGCATTTT; cdr3_aa: CASSPSLNQPQHF
j_call: TRBJ1-3; v_call: TRBV9; clone_size: few; d_call: TRBD1; cdr3_nt: TGTGCCAGCAGCTTCACCGGGACAGGCAGCTCTGGAAACACCATATATTTT; cdr3_aa: CASSFTGTGSSGNTIYF
j_call: TRBJ2-5; v_call: TRBV30; clone_size: .; d_call: TRBD2; cdr3_nt: TGTGCCTGGAGTTTGGGGGGGCAAGAGACCCAGTACTTC; cdr3_aa: CAWSLGGQETQYF
j_call: TRBJ1-6; v_call: TRBV5-6; clone_size: few; d_call: .; cdr3_nt: TGTGCCAGCAGCTTGGGCCAGATAAATTCACCCCTCCACTTT; cdr3_aa: CASSLGQINSPLHF
j_call: TRBJ1-1; v_call: TRBV18; clone_size: .; d_call: .; cdr3_nt: TGTGCCAGCTCACCGAGGAGAGGCACTGAAGCTTTCTTT; cdr3_aa: CASSPRRGTEAFF